This T cell receptor (beta chain) was observed in a study of technical replicates of blood from a few donors. This table comes from immunoSEQ multiplex PCR, and its TCRdb copy is limited to in-frame clones, with some not included. The sample lists approximately 70,000 clones, about 90% occurring once. V shed 3 bases and J shed 1 base, with 6 bases lying between them. The CDR3 has 13 amino acids. The chain combines TRBV23-1 with TRBJ1-2; D perhaps matches TRBD1 (5 bases). TRBV23-1 is known as an ORF, though its function is uncertain. This TCR was sampled from a human donor in good health. The sequencing sample was made of T cells isolated from PBMCs. The CDR3 DNA is TGCGCCAGCAGTCAGGGGGGTAACTATGGCTACACCTTC. As protein: CASSQGGNYGYTF.